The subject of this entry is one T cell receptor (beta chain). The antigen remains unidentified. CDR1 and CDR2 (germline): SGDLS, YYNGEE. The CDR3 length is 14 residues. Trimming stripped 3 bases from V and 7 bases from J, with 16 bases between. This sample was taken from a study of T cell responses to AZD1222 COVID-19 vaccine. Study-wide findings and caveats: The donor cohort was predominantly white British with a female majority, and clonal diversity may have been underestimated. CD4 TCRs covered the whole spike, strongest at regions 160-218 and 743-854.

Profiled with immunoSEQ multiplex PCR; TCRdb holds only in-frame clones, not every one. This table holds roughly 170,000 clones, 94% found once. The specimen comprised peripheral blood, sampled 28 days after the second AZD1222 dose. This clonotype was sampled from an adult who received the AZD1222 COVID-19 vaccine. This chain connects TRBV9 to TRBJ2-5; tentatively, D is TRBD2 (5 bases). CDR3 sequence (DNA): TGTGCCAGCAGCGCGGACTCTGAGCGAGGGACCCAGTACTTC. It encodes CASSADSERGTQYF.